This T cell receptor beta chain was recovered during a study of technical replicates of blood from a few donors. The CDR3 is 14 residues long. With V trimmed by 4 bases and J by 1 base, 3 bases remained unmatched. Germline CDR1 is SGDLS and CDR2 is YYNGEE. Only in-frame clones appear in the TCRdb table, and some are missing; sequencing was by immunoSEQ multiplex PCR. The table shows 45,000 to 60,000 clones, with roughly 89% occurring only once. This TCR derives from a human donor in good health. Some clones in this sample may be carry-over from other donors' samples. The chain is built from TRBV9 and TRBJ1-1; 8 bases agree with TRBD1. The material sequenced was PBMCs. The CDR3 loop reads CASSLGTGNTEAFF. For the CDR3, the DNA is TGTGCCAGCAGCCTCGGGACAGGGAACACTGAAGCTTTCTTT.